A single sample is the source of the 15 T cell receptor beta chains below, sequenced in a study of T cell responses to AZD1222 COVID-19 vaccine. The table came from immunoSEQ multiplex PCR; TCRdb's copy has only in-frame clones and leaves some out. This sample carries 80,000 or so clones, 60% to 85% of them seen once, and the ten largest clones take 27%. The sequences come from peripheral blood, collected 28 days after the second dose of the MenACWY control vaccine. These receptors all stem from an adult who received the MenACWY meningococcal vaccine as a control.

This clone was counted between two and nine times. The rearrangement links TRBV4-3 to TRBJ2-3, with 10 bases fitting TRBD2. Germline values: CDR1 LGHNA, CDR2 YSLEER. With 4 bases clipped from V and 5 bases from J, the junction kept 6 bases outside the gene matches. The CDR3 has 15 residues. The DNA for the CDR3 is TGCGCCAGCAGCCCAGACAGCGGGGGGGGAGATACGCAGTATTTT. This gives the protein CASSPDSGGGDTQYF.

The chain combines TRBV27 with TRBJ1-2, with D possibly matching TRBD1 (5 bases). Germline V gene data show CDR1 as MNHEY and CDR2 as SMNVEV (reference sequence). V dropped 9 bases and J dropped 8 bases, with 16 bases sitting between them. The CDR3 sequence is 12 residues long. The CDR3 here is CASYRGGLGYTF. As DNA, the CDR3 is TGTGCCAGTTACCGCGGGGGTTTAGGCTACACCTTC.

This clone was seen repeatedly, ten times or more. The chain is built from TRBV4-1 and TRBJ1-2; D is uncertain. The CDR3 has 16 amino acids. V was clipped by 4 bases and J by 6 bases, with 21 bases between them. CDR1 is MGHRA, CDR2 YSYEKL, per germline. CDR3 in amino acids: CASSPRVWDSGDGYTF. CDR3 nucleotides: TGCGCCAGCAGCCCTAGGGTCTGGGATTCCGGCGATGGCTACACCTTC.

V usage is TRBV12-5 and J usage is TRBJ1-2; D is possibly TRBD1 (5 bases). The CDR3 is 14 amino acids. V was clipped by 1 base and J by 4 bases, with 10 bases between them. CDR1 is LGHNT and CDR2 is FRNRAP in the germline V gene. CDR3 bases: TGTGCTAGTGGTTTGGCAGTGGGGGGCTATGGCTACACCTTC. It yields the protein CASGLAVGGYGYTF.

CDR3 residues: CASRIQGGNTEAFF. The CDR3 DNA is TGTGCCAGCAGGATACAGGGTGGAAACACTGAAGCTTTCTTT. The chain couples TRBV6-5 to TRBJ1-1; a possible D gene is TRBD1 (6 bases). CDR1 and CDR2 (germline): MNHEY, SVGAGI. The germline V and J ends were trimmed by 6 bases and 2 bases, with 13 bases remaining between them. The length of the CDR3 is 14 residues.

The rearrangement joins TRBV6-2 or TRBV6-3 to TRBJ2-1, with TRBD2 as a possible D gene (6 bases). CDR3 length: 15 amino acids. CDR1 and CDR2 from the germline V gene are MNHEY and SVGEGT. Trimming cost V 3 bases and J 5 bases, with 14 bases left between them. The CDR3 nucleotides read TGTGCCAGCAGTTATAGTTTAACGGGGGACAATGAGCAGTTCTTC. Translating gives CASSYSLTGDNEQFF.

In its sample, this clone was seen a few times. V is TRBV6-2 or TRBV6-3 and J is TRBJ1-6; 7 bases align to TRBD1. Losses at the gene ends were 6 bases for V and 9 bases for J; bases not matched to a gene: 11. The germline V gene encodes CDR1 MNHEY and CDR2 SVGEGT. The length of the CDR3 is 15 residues. CDR3 sequence reads: CASSSEGARGSPLHF. CDR3 in DNA: TGTGCCAGCAGCTCCGAGGGGGCGAGAGGTTCACCCCTCCACTTT.

This clone came up once. The chain is built from TRBV19 and TRBJ1-1; TRBD1 matches at 7 bases. The germline V gene has CDR1 LNHDA and CDR2 SQIVND (reference sequence). V shed 8 bases, J shed 4 bases, and the junction held 13 bases outside the gene matches. This CDR3 comprises 15 residues. The CDR3 region has the DNA TGTGCCAGTCGCCGATTAACCACAGGGGTCACTGAAGCTTTCTTT. Encoded protein: CASRRLTTGVTEAFF.

The V and J genes are TRBV11-3 and TRBJ2-3; TRBD2 aligns across 7 bases. Losses at the gene ends were 2 bases for V and 7 bases for J; bases not matched to a gene: 12. The CDR3 loop spans 16 amino acids. Per the germline V gene, CDR1 is SGHNT and CDR2 is YENEEA. DNA of the CDR3: TGTGCCAGCAGCTTAACCTCAAGCGGGGTGGGGAATACGCAGTATTTT. Protein: CASSLTSSGVGNTQYF.

The genes are TRBV12-3 or TRBV12-4 and TRBJ1-1; D is perhaps TRBD1 (5 bases). This CDR3 comprises 12 residues. V was shortened by 3 bases and J by 5 bases, with 7 bases between the two germline ends. The CDR3 loop reads CASSLGDTEAFF. CDR3 DNA: TGTGCCAGCAGTTTGGGGGATACTGAAGCTTTCTTT.

The chain joins TRBV25-1 to TRBJ2-1, with 10 bases fitting TRBD1. Germline V CDR1 and CDR2: MGHDK, SYGVNS. V shed 9 bases and J 7 bases; nucleotides not matched to a gene: 6. The CDR3 is made up of 13 amino acids. CDR3 residues: CASRQGARNEQFF. The DNA of the CDR3 is TGTGCCAGTCGACAGGGGGCCCGGAATGAGCAGTTCTTC.

This clone has more than one count but fewer than ten. V gene TRBV12-3 or TRBV12-4 combines with J gene TRBJ2-5; D uncertain. The CDR3 length is 11 residues. V was clipped by 3 bases and J by 7 bases, with 6 bases between them. Here the CDR3 reads CASSLEGTQYF. CDR3 bases: TGTGCCAGCAGTTTGGAAGGGACCCAGTACTTC.

The rearrangement links TRBV28 to TRBJ2-3; D possibly matches TRBD1 or TRBD2 (6 bases each). This CDR3 region has 12 residues. V was cut by 3 bases and J by 8 bases, with 9 bases left in between. Germline CDR1 MDHEN, CDR2 SYDVKM. The CDR3 here is CASSFWGATQYF. For the CDR3, the DNA is TGTGCCAGCAGTTTTTGGGGGGCTACGCAGTATTTT.

The chain has TRBV6-5 and TRBJ2-6; D is ambiguous. Germline V gene lookup returns CDR1 MNHEY and CDR2 SVGAGI. The CDR3 is 15 amino acids. V was trimmed by 3 bases and J by 0 bases, leaving 6 bases between them. Here the CDR3 DNA reads TGTGCCAGCAGTTATGTCGGCTCTGGGGCCAACGTCCTGACTTTC. Translated, it gives CASSYVGSGANVLTF.

This chain uses TRBV29-1 with TRBJ1-1; D gene ambiguous. Per germline, CDR1 SQVTM and CDR2 ANQGSEA. V lost 7 bases and J 1 base, leaving 7 bases between the germline ends. CDR3 length: 11 residues. This CDR3 is CSAGRNTEAFF. The CDR3 region has the DNA TGCAGCGCCGGACGGAACACTGAAGCTTTCTTT.